The clone carrying this T cell receptor (beta chain) occurred a few times. As yet, its antigen is unknown. This entry comes from a study of post-analysis software for immune sequencing data. About the study: Some patients lacked subtype; others had relapsing-remitting, secondary progressive or progressive-relapsing disease.

Carried by the TCR beta cDNA libraries were unique molecular identifiers. When roughly 0.9 to 10 million T cells were used, they gave roughly 490,000 cDNA molecules. From the PCR reads, TCRdb called clonotypes with MiXCR, one entry per CDR3 protein. Among roughly 620,000 distinct CDR3 sequences listed, roughly 46% were seen once. CDR1 is MDHEN, CDR2 SYDVKM, per germline. V gave up 8 bases and J gave up 0 bases, with 11 bases separating them. The CDR3 is made up of 14 amino acids. Overall study findings and caveats: A few TRBV segments occurring more often in patients than controls included TRBV5-6, TRBV5-1 and TRBV20-1. For normalized Chao1 diversity, multiple sclerosis patients scored significantly lower than controls did. Under F measure analysis, samples from one preparation batch co-clustered strongly.

The V call is TRBV28, the J call TRBJ2-1; no definite D call. Sequencing was performed on blood. This clonotype originated in a girl under 18 with multiple sclerosis. The CDR3 DNA sequence: TGTGCCAGCGTCCCGGCGAGCTCCTACAATGAGCAGTTCTTC. Its translation is CASVPASSYNEQFF. The full variable domain, completed using reference TRBV28 and TRBJ2-1, is DVKVTQSSRYLVKRTGEKVFLECVQDMDHENMFWYRQDPGLGLRLIYFSYDVKMKEKGDIPEGYSVSREKKERFSLILESASTNQTSMYLCASVPASSYNEQFFGPGTRLTVL.